This TCR beta chain was sequenced in a study of immune heterogeneity within non-small cell lung tumors (dated by TCRdb to the late 2010s). Context from the whole study: Histology comprised several squamous cell carcinomas, more than 8 non-squamous carcinomas and 1 tumor not otherwise specified. To examine intratumoral immune heterogeneity, the study used whole-exome sequencing, RNA-seq and TCR beta repertoire sequencing on multiple spatially distinct regions of each NSCLC tumor. TCR repertoires were analyzed from roughly 60 tumor loci of about 15 patients, while transcriptome data covered only roughly 45 loci from approximately 11 patients. For mutant peptides 8 to 11 amino acids long, netMHCpan-3.0 predicted neoantigen binding to the HLA alleles of each patient. General conclusions and limits of the study: Individual patients mostly had different high-frequency TCR beta clonotypes. Identical dominant CDR3B clonotypes recurred across loci within a patient, yet different tumor locations also harbored unique high-frequency clones. Local T-cell repertoire clonality showed a statistically significant but moderate positive correlation with local tumor mutational burden (R 0.3 to 0.35).

Genomic DNA was extracted from bulk tumor tissue and used as the TCR template, and approximately 600 ng gDNA was amplified per sample. During surgery, multiple biopsies were taken from each primary tumor and placed as far apart as possible within the tumor mass. The study cohort was described as untreated and was composed of newly diagnosed NSCLC cases undergoing curative surgery. Donors were over 13 newly diagnosed non-small cell lung cancer patients undergoing surgery with curative intent. Resected tumor masses were reviewed by two independent pathologists. Only DNA and RNA samples of high quality went on to sequencing. Measured from the cysteine to the phenylalanine, the CDR3 is 15 residues long. Just the 45-base CDR3 DNA is kept, in frame starting at base 1. V trim: 4 bases; J trim: 2 bases; unmatched bases: 7. CDR1 and CDR2 are read off the germline V gene as SGHTA and FQGNSA. Notes on this clonotype: It lacks a known antigen. No per-base quality is available; no much larger clone lies one base away.

The TCR beta CDR3 region was amplified with a multiplex PCR system whose first round ran for approximately 10 cycles using 32 V-gene forward primers and 13 J-gene reverse primers. The first PCR round used a QIAGEN Multiplex PCR Kit, and the primer sequences were filed in Chinese patent CN105087789A. Illumina universal primers were attached in a second round of PCR run with the Phusion High-Fidelity PCR Kit. The TCR libraries underwent paired-end sequencing with a read length of 151 bp on the Illumina HiSeq X Ten platform. The study's own analysis went as follows. Reads lacking multiplex PCR primers were removed with Cutadapt, read pairs were merged with PEAR, and CDR3 regions were called with MiXCR default settings. Repertoire diversity used Shannon entropy, and clonality was computed as one minus Shannon entropy divided by ln of productive unique sequence count. Clonotypes at a frequency of at least 0.5% were defined as dominant or high-frequency T-cell clones. TCRdb trimmed the raw reads at Q25, called clones with MiXCR and kept productive beta chains. A single entry per CDR3 protein holds the most common genes and DNA from its merged rows. These V and J calls are TCRdb output, not the study's own analysis. This sample holds about 10,000 distinct CDR3 sequences; 25% to 30% were observed only once. Of the sample, 10% to 15% is held by the ten largest clones.

The TCR originated in a man aged 50 to 59 with non-small cell lung cancer. The chain employs TRBV7-2 and TRBJ2-7, with TRBD1 identical over 8 junction bases. The sample was lung tumor tissue. The DNA is TGTGCCAGCAGCTACGACGGACAGGGTCCCTACGAGCAGTACTTC. It translates as CASSYDGQGPYEQYF.